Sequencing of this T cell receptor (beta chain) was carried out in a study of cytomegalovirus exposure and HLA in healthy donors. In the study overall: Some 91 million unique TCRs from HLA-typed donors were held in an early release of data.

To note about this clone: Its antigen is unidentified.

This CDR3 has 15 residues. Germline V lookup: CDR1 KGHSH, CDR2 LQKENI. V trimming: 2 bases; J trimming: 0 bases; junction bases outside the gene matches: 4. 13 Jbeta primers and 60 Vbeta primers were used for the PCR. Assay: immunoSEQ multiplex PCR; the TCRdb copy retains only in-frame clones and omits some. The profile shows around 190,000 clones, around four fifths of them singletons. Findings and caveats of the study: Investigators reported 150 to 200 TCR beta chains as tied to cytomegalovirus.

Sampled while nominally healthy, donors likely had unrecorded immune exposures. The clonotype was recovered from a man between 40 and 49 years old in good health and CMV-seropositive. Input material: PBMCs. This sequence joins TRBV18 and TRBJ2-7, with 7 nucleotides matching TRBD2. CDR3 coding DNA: TGTGCCAGCTCACCATTGGGAGGGGCCTCCTACGAGCAGTACTTC. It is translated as CASSPLGGASYEQYF.